The 14 T cell receptor beta chains in this list originate from one sample, sequenced in a study of T cells in Graves' hyperthyroidism and ophthalmopathy. The CDR3 regions of TCR beta were amplified from RNA transcripts. The HTBI primer set drove a first-round RT-PCR of the TCR CDR3. In TCRdb, the multiplex PCR reads were re-called with MiXCR into one record per CDR3 protein. The table has 600,000 to 900,000 distinct CDR3 sequences, roughly 17% seen once. Source material: blood. The receptors stem from a man aged 18 to 29 with Graves' hyperthyroidism.

The rearrangement links TRBV29-1 to TRBJ2-1; D possibly corresponds to TRBD2 (5 bases). Germline CDR1 and CDR2: SQVTM and ANQGSEA. The V and J ends lost 4 bases and 10 bases respectively, with 11 bases between them. The CDR3 runs to 11 residues. The CDR3 region has the DNA TGCAGCGTTGTCCAGCGGCCCGAGCAGTTCTTC. Translating it yields CSVVQRPEQFF.

This rearrangement joins TRBV7-2 to TRBJ2-1; TRBD2 aligns across 9 bases. V dropped 5 bases and J dropped 7; count of bases not matched to a gene: 12. The CDR3 is 16 amino acids. Germline V lookup: CDR1 SGHTA, CDR2 FQGNSA. CDR3 amino acids: CASSPRGAGGGNEQFF. As DNA, the CDR3 is TGTGCCAGCAGCCCCCGGGGGGCGGGAGGGGGGAATGAGCAGTTCTTC.

This clonotype was counted between two and nine times. The chain is built from TRBV7-3 and TRBJ2-1, with unresolved D. This CDR3 has 13 amino acids. Germline assignment: CDR1 SGHTA and CDR2 FQGTGA. V lost 2 bases and J 7 bases, leaving 9 bases between the germline ends. This CDR3 is CASSLEGINEQFF. The CDR3 DNA reads TGTGCCAGCAGCTTAGAAGGGATAAATGAGCAGTTCTTC.

As to this clonotype: The junction departs from the called germline gene at one end, perhaps through a read error. The V and J genes are TRBV6-2 or TRBV6-3 and TRBJ1-1; no firm D call. This CDR3 spans 15 amino acids. Germline-derived CDR1 and CDR2 are MNHEY and SVGEGT. The chain's CDR3 is CVSSYSPSRNTEAFF. CDR3 sequence (DNA): TGTGTCAGCAGTTACTCCCCCTCCAGGAACACTGAAGCTTTCTTT.

This clonotype occurred a few times. This rearrangement joins TRBV5-5 to TRBJ1-1; no clear D gene. The CDR3 is 15 amino acids. Between the trimmed V and J ends, which lost 3 bases and 2 bases, there was a span of 14 bases. Germline V CDR1 and CDR2: SGHKS, YYEKEE (reference sequence). This CDR3 is CASSSPEGGNTEAFF. The CDR3 nucleotides read TGTGCCAGCAGCTCCCCTGAGGGCGGTAACACTGAAGCTTTCTTT.

This clonotype occurred a few times. The rearrangement joins TRBV6-1 to TRBJ2-7, with 8 bases lining up with TRBD2. The germline V gene has CDR1 MNHNS and CDR2 SASEGT. Germline trimming cut 8 bases from V and 2 bases from J; bases unmatched to any gene: 2. The CDR3 is made up of 12 amino acids. The DNA for the CDR3 is TGTGCCAGCCAAGCGGGAGCCTACGAGCAGTACTTC. This codes for CASQAGAYEQYF.

This clonotype was detected ten times or more. The chain joins TRBV6-1 to TRBJ1-5; 11 positions match TRBD1. Germline CDR1 is MNHNS and CDR2 is SASEGT. With V trimmed by 6 bases and J by 6 bases, 4 bases remained unmatched. CDR3 length equals 14 residues. The CDR3 is CASSRDRGSQPQHF. The CDR3 DNA reads as TGTGCCAGCAGCCGGGACAGGGGGTCTCAGCCCCAGCATTTT.

Ten or more counts support this clonotype. The rearrangement links TRBV2 to TRBJ2-7; D possibly corresponds to TRBD1 (6 bases). The germline V and J ends were trimmed by 11 bases and 0 bases, with 14 bases remaining between them. This CDR3 comprises 13 residues. The germline V gene has CDR1 SNHLY and CDR2 FYNNEI. This CDR3 is CAGGTYYSYEQYF. The CDR3 DNA is TGTGCCGGTGGGACATACTACTCCTACGAGCAGTACTTC.

This clonotype was seen many times. This rearrangement joins TRBV6-1 to TRBJ2-5, with TRBD2 matching 8 bases. With 5 bases clipped from V and 1 base from J, the junction kept 6 bases outside the gene matches. This CDR3 comprises 15 residues. Germline V CDR1 and CDR2: MNHNS, SASEGT. This chain's CDR3 is CASSRVAGSQETQYF. The CDR3 nucleotides are TGTGCCAGCAGTCGGGTAGCGGGGTCCCAAGAGACCCAGTACTTC.

This sequence joins TRBV20-1 and TRBJ2-1; 8 nucleotides match TRBD2. Trimming took 3 bases from V and 9 from J; bases not matched to a gene: 10. The CDR3 is made up of 14 amino acids. CDR1 and CDR2 (germline): DFQATT, SNEGSKA (reference sequence). The CDR3 loop is CSARREDRGGEQFF. The DNA of the CDR3 is TGCAGTGCTAGGCGGGAGGACCGGGGTGGTGAGCAGTTCTTC.

This clonotype was counted a few times. The chain carries TRBV5-8 and TRBJ1-2, with D unresolved. The CDR3 totals 16 residues. The germline V gene has CDR1 SGHTS and CDR2 YDEGEE. Trimming shortened V by 0 bases and J by 4 bases, and 16 bases separated the two germline ends. The CDR3 protein is CASSLEGLHPIYGYTF. CDR3 nucleotide sequence: TGTGCCAGCAGCTTGGAGGGCCTCCACCCCATCTATGGCTACACCTTC.

Turning to this clonotype: A much larger clonotype is one base distant, so this may be a read error. The chain carries TRBV28 and TRBJ1-4; a weak D match, TRBD1 (6 bases). This CDR3 region has 15 residues. Germline values: CDR1 MDHEN, CDR2 SYDVKM. The CDR3 DNA is TGTGCCAGCACCTCGGGGGGGCGAACTAATGAAAGACTGTTTTTT. Its translation: CASTSGGRTNERLFF.

V is TRBV18 and J is TRBJ2-1; possibly TRBD2 for D (6 bases). This CDR3 region has 20 residues. Germline-derived CDR1 and CDR2 are KGHSH and LQKENI. Trimming removed 2 bases at V and 2 bases at J, with 25 bases between. The CDR3 here is CASSPSSGPNGGGAYNEQFF. The CDR3 nucleotides are TGTGCCAGCTCACCATCCTCCGGACCAAACGGAGGAGGGGCCTACAATGAGCAGTTCTTC.

A remark on this clonotype: The junction shows a germline mismatch at one end, possibly a read error. V and J are TRBV29-1 and TRBJ1-2; the D is unclear. The length of the CDR3 is 13 residues. Germline lookup yields CDR1 SQVTM and CDR2 ANQGSEA. DNA of the CDR3: TGCAGCGTGGAAGGTGGAGGGTCCTATGGCTACACCTTC. Amino acid sequence: CSVEGGGSYGYTF.